This TCR beta chain was identified during a study of Graves' ophthalmopathy and Graves' hyperthyroidism. Study-level background: A follow-up of 18 months without ophthalmopathy meant that hyperthyroidism was stable. General study results and limits: Blood also held most thyroid clonotypes expanded above 0.001 frequency. Ophthalmopathy could be told apart from stable hyperthyroidism by a 13-signature model (around 88% sensitivity, over 65% specificity).

Of note for this clonotype: Its specificity is not known.

Scientists amplified the TCR beta CDR3 regions from RNA transcripts. A first-round RT-PCR used HTBI primers, followed by a second-round multiplex PCR. TCRdb re-called the multiplex PCR reads through MiXCR, storing one row per CDR3 protein. The sample includes more than 1,000,000 distinct CDR3 sequences, 35% to 40% of them seen just once. The germline gives CDR1 DFQATT, CDR2 SNEGSKA (reference sequence). Between the trimmed V and J ends, which lost 3 bases and 0 bases, there was a span of 9 bases. This CDR3 region has 15 residues. This receptor was identified in an adult man with Graves' hyperthyroidism. The rearrangement links TRBV20-1 to TRBJ1-6; D is unclear. Material: peripheral blood or thyroid tissue (not recorded which). The CDR3 loop is CSARMGSSYNSPLHF. In nucleotides, the CDR3 is TGCAGTGCTAGGATGGGGAGCTCCTATAATTCACCCCTCCACTTT.